Sequencing of this TCR beta chain was carried out in a study of blood T cell repertoires in COVID-19. Study at large: COVID-19 samples collected from the United States, Italy and Spain covered acute and convalescent phases. The analysed material was cDNA or gDNA that came from T cells, B-cell-depleted T cells, or PBMCs.

As processed by the authors: Cell counts per sample came from amplifying reference gene primers. The data were produced by immunoSEQ multiplex PCR, yet TCRdb's version contains in-frame clones alone and is incomplete. The V and J calls and the clone size are those of that table, but D and trimming were determined from the DNA. The profile shows some 60,000 clones, just over 90% of them singletons. Germline lookup yields CDR1 SGHTA and CDR2 FQGNSA. CDR3 size: 15 residues. With 5 bases removed from V and 13 bases from J, the gap between germline ends came to 21 bases. This clonotype was sampled from a man aged 35 to 55 with acute or convalescent COVID-19. Sequences were obtained from peripheral blood. The chain couples TRBV7-2 to TRBJ1-6; D may be TRBD1 (5 bases). The CDR3 region is CASSLDPGRGFPLHF. As DNA, the CDR3 is TGTGCCAGCAGCCTCGATCCGGGACGGGGGTTCCCCCTCCACTTT.